The clone carrying this T cell receptor beta chain has more than one count but fewer than ten. As yet, its antigen is unknown. The germline gives CDR1 GTSNPN, CDR2 SVGIG (reference sequence). The CDR3 has 11 amino acids. V was trimmed by 4 bases and J by 5 bases, leaving 8 bases between them. Neighboring lung without atypia was obtained no less than 2 cm from the tumor margin. The record originates from a study of T cells in localized non-small cell lung cancer. Sequenced by immunoSEQ multiplex PCR; TCRdb stores in-frame clones only, minus some. The sample consists of several thousand clones, over 14% of them appearing once. Regarding the study as a whole: A median of about 54 of the top 100 tumor clones appeared in adjacent lung, which was paired and uninvolved. Those with higher blood T cell density had longer overall survival. The study sequenced only one region of the tumor. As a result, intratumor heterogeneity could not be excluded and remains possible.

The clonotype originates from a male donor aged 60 or over with stage II squamous cell lung carcinoma. This sequence joins TRBV30 and TRBJ2-5; either TRBD1 or TRBD2 may supply D (5 bases each). The sample in question was normal lung tissue next to the tumor, obtained before any cancer treatment. The CDR3 DNA sequence: TGTGCCTGGACGTGGGGGGAGACCCAGTACTTC. Its translation: CAWTWGETQYF.